This T cell receptor (beta chain) was sequenced for a study of T cell responses to AZD1222 COVID-19 vaccine (dated by TCRdb to the early 2020s). Regarding the complete study: A total of 240 or so trial participants underwent TCR sequencing, of whom under 220 had received two doses of AZD1222 and 26 had received two doses of the MenACWY control vaccine. Trial participants were enrolled by age into 18-55, 56-69 and 70-plus year subgroups, with 148, 28 and 57 TCR-sequenced participants respectively.

On this clone itself: Its target antigen remains unknown. There are no base qualities to consult, and no much larger clone falls within one base.

CDR1 and CDR2 are drawn from the germline V gene (reference sequence): SEHNR, FQNEAQ. Including cysteine and phenylalanine, the CDR3 has 14 amino acids. Just the 42-base CDR3 DNA is kept, in frame starting at base 1. V was cut back by 4 bases and J by 4 bases, leaving a gap of 13 bases between them. Summary of the overall study and its limitations: Vaccine-associated CD4 TCRs spanned the whole spike protein, with dominant responses in regions 160-218 and 743-854. A significant rise in spike-specific TCR breadth and depth was observed after two AZD1222 doses relative to day 0 and relative to MenACWY recipients. Reportedly, almost half of the unique spike-specific TCRs recognized epitopes lying outside the regions that are mutated in the B.1.351 and B.1.1.7 variants. The 56-69-year group was small, and its depth increase did not reach significance, likely because of low power. Conclusions about previously exposed vaccinees are limited because only a handful of AZD1222 recipients were SARS-CoV-2 seropositive at baseline. Participants were mostly white British, with more females than males. The authors suggested clonal diversity may have been underestimated. No day 14 peak-response samples were available, so repertoires were characterized only after the peak T cell response.

Read against the paper, the sample's time point label means: about 28 days (+/-7) after the second vaccine dose. AZD1222 recipients with second doses at about 4 weeks or about 12 weeks were pooled, because spike-specific TCR depth and breadth did not differ between schedules. Vaccinee samples came from UK trials COV001 and COV002, including a single-blind randomized controlled phase 2/3 trial of AZD1222 (ChAdOx1 nCoV-19) in healthy adults. For TCRbeta chain sequencing, PBMC samples from trial participants were taken at day 0 and at day 28 after the second dose. The CDR3 regions of human TCRbeta chains were analyzed by immunosequencing. The source study handled its data this way. Repertoire TCRs were checked for matches against a reference library of SARS-CoV-2-specific TCRs that had been generated using the MIRA antigen-specificity platform. Breadth meant the fraction of unique TCRs that were SARS-CoV-2-associated, whereas depth meant the fraction of total T cells that were SARS-CoV-2-associated. Each spike-specific TCR was assigned to its reactive spike region and to a CD4 or CD8 class using the MIRA data. Log10-transformed breadth and depth values were compared by one-way ANOVA with Sidak's multiple comparisons tests. TCRdb's version of the immuneACCESS table is confined to in-frame rearrangements and falls short of the full clone set. An unresolved V gene accounts for under half of the shortfall where checked; the remainder is of unknown origin. The DNA gave D and trimming, while V, J and clone size come from that table. The sample table lists roughly 270,000 clones, 94% of them with a count of one. In total, the top ten clones hold about 0.5% of the sample.

The specimen comprised peripheral blood, sampled 28 days after the second AZD1222 dose. The sequence is built from TRBV7-9 and TRBJ2-5; a tentative D match to TRBD2 spans 5 bases. This clonotype was sampled from an adult who received the AZD1222 COVID-19 vaccine. The CDR3 protein: CASSSPGLGETQYF. The DNA reads as follows: TGTGCCAGCAGCTCCCCGGGGTTAGGAGAGACCCAGTACTTC.